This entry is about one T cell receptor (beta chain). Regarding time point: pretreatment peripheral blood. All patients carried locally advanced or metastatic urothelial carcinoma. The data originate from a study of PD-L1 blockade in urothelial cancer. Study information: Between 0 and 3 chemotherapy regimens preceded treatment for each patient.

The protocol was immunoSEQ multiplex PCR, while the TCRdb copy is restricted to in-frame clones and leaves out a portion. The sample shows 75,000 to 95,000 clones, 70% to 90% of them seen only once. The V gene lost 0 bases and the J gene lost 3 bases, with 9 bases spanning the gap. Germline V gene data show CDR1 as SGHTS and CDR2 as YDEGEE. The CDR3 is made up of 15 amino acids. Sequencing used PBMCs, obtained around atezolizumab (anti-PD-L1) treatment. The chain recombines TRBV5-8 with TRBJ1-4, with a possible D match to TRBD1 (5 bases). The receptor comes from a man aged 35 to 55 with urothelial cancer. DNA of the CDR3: TGTGCCAGCAGCTTGGGGCAGGGTGCTAATGAAAAACTGTTTTTT. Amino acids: CASSLGQGANEKLFF.